Below, one T cell receptor (beta chain) is given with its context. In this sample, this clone turned up a few times. This receptor's antigen is unknown. Nothing much larger sits one base from this clone, and base qualities are not available. This entry belongs to a study of cytotoxic CD8 clonotypes in ibrutinib-treated CLL (dated by TCRdb to about 2021). Regarding the research as a whole: In this cohort, some 16 patients were treatment-naive and fewer than 13 were relapsed/refractory, while about 17 had unmutated IGHV. Responses were partial in around 25 patients and complete in 2; after median around 68 months follow-up, about 14 stayed in remission and some twelve progressed. Response samples were taken after a median of roughly a year on treatment, ranging from 6 to 36 months. On average, each sample had 255,043 productive templates and more than 75,000 productive rearrangements. Of the 90 or so participants in the trial, 25 to 30 had longitudinal samples available. Cryopreserved peripheral blood mononuclear cells were obtained before treatment, at response, and at either sustained remission or disease progression. All remission and progressive disease samples were collected while patients were still receiving ibrutinib. Summary of the overall study and its limitations: Sustained-remission and progressing patients did not have matched sampling times, and lymph node repertoires were not examined. Baseline clonality exceeded that of age-matched healthy donors and correlated strongly with circulating CD8+ T-cell counts. Clonality rose at ibrutinib response, remained stable during sustained remission, and dropped back toward baseline at progression. Public clonotypes were found to be uncommon and were observed to contract or remain stable during treatment; the increase in clonality was shown to reflect expansion of private clonotypes at ibrutinib response.

The V end gives up 4 bases and the J end 4 bases, leaving 10 bases in the junction not matched to a gene. CDR1 is given as SGHRS and CDR2 as YFSETQ, both from the germline V gene. The CDR3 starts with the cysteine, ends with the phenylalanine, and has 17 residues. Here the CDR3 DNA is all that survives: 51 bases in frame from base 1. On a MiSeq, deep resolution sequencing aimed for a depth between 1 in 1 million and 1 in 200,000 T cells, with each clonotype covered roughly 10x on average. The immunoSEQ hsTCRB Kit was used to generate the TCR beta libraries. As for the original processing: The data were analyzed with ImmunoSEQ Analyzer and ImmunoSEQ Data Assistant, and V, D and J gene assignments followed IMGT definitions. Clonality was computed as one minus normalized Shannon entropy of productive rearrangement frequencies, ranging from 0 to 1. Public clonotype analysis was restricted to overrepresented clonotypes comprising at least 0.05% of each patient's repertoire. About a dozen age-matched healthy donor repertoires from immuneACCESS served as clonality controls. The table comes from immuneACCESS by way of TCRdb, which keeps in-frame sequences with V and J called. Part of the clones is missing from these tables; in studies checked, under half for an unresolved V gene and the rest for unknown reasons. D and trimming were read from the DNA, whereas the V and J calls and clone size are those reported in that table. In this sample the table shows tens of thousands of clones, 55% to 75% of which occur a single time. The ten top clones hold 45% to 65% of the sample.

What this sample's time point label stands for: less than 30 months on ibrutinib. For TCR beta library preparation, 1.5 to 2.5 micrograms of genomic DNA was extracted from cryopreserved PBMCs. Longitudinal blood samples from CLL patients on ibrutinib monotherapy underwent high-throughput TCR beta sequencing. The patients took part in an open-label, single-center phase 2 trial of ibrutinib monotherapy. Rearrangement joined TRBV5-1 to TRBJ2-3; 12 bases in the middle match TRBD1. The source is a human donor with chronic lymphocytic leukemia. The sequencing used PBMCs, collected after 24 months of ibrutinib treatment. The nucleotide sequence is TGCGCCAGCAGCACGGGACAGGGGGCAAGGAGTGCAGATACGCAGTATTTT. Translated, it gives CASSTGQGARSADTQYF.